The 22 T cell receptor beta chains presented below share a single source sample, sequenced in a study of T cell responses to AZD1222 COVID-19 vaccine. Profiling relied on immunoSEQ multiplex PCR, and the TCRdb table lists in-frame clones only, not all of them. The top ten clones hold roughly 2% of a sample with about 180,000 clones, about nine tenths of them seen once. The sample was peripheral blood, taken 28 days after the second AZD1222 dose. The source is an adult who received the AZD1222 COVID-19 vaccine.

This chain joins TRBV5-5 and TRBJ1-3, with 7 bases lining up with TRBD1. Looked up from germline, CDR1 is SGHKS and CDR2 is YYEKEE (reference sequence). The V gene end was trimmed by 1 base and the J gene end by 6 bases; junction bases not matched to a gene: 16. The CDR3 extends over 18 amino acids. The CDR3 reads CASSLTPAGTEKANTIYF. The CDR3 DNA reads TGTGCCAGCAGCTTGACGCCCGCTGGGACAGAGAAGGCAAACACCATATATTTT.

This chain connects TRBV12-3 or TRBV12-4 to TRBJ1-1; D remains unclear. This CDR3 has 13 residues. Trimming stripped 5 bases from V and 1 base from J, with 8 bases between. This chain's CDR3 is CASSVNPNTEAFF. CDR3 bases: TGTGCCAGCAGTGTAAATCCGAACACTGAAGCTTTCTTT.

The chain employs TRBV7-6 and TRBJ2-7; weak D call: TRBD2 (5 bases). This CDR3 is 14 amino acids long. From germline, CDR1 is SGHVS and CDR2 FNYEAQ. V was cut by 0 bases and J by 6 bases, with 12 bases left in between. DNA for the CDR3: TGTGCCAGCAGCTTAGCGGGAGCAACCAGCGAGCAGTACTTC. Residues: CASSLAGATSEQYF.

The genes are TRBV7-2 and TRBJ1-1, with unresolved D. Trimming left V 0 bases short and J 0 bases short, with 5 bases between. Germline-derived CDR1 and CDR2 are SGHTA and FQGNSA. The CDR3 consists of 14 residues. DNA for the CDR3: TGTGCCAGCAGCTTAGCAGATATGAACACTGAAGCTTTCTTT. It encodes CASSLADMNTEAFF.

This chain connects TRBV27 to TRBJ1-6, with TRBD1 as a possible D gene (6 bases). From germline, CDR1 is MNHEY and CDR2 SMNVEV (reference sequence). This CDR3 contains 12 residues. The V end lost 4 bases, the J end lost 14 bases, and 12 bases lay between the germline ends. In DNA form, the CDR3 reads TGTGCCAGCAGTTCCATCACAGGGACCCTCCACTTT. This gives the protein CASSSITGTLHF.

The chain uses TRBV5-4 and TRBJ2-3; 7 nucleotides line up with TRBD1. This CDR3 region has 15 residues. Losses at the gene ends were 2 bases for V and 3 bases for J; bases not matched to a gene: 6. Germline lookup yields CDR1 SGHNT and CDR2 YYREEE (reference sequence). CDR3 DNA sequence: TGTGCCAGCAGCTTCAGGCAGGGGGAGACAGATACGCAGTATTTT. Amino acid sequence: CASSFRQGETDTQYF.

The chain couples TRBV18 to TRBJ1-5, with 8 bases that match TRBD1. The CDR3 runs to 14 residues. Germline V lookup: CDR1 KGHSH, CDR2 LQKENI. V dropped 3 bases and J dropped 5; count of bases not matched to a gene: 3. CDR3 bases: TGTGCCAGCTCACCGACAGGGGTGGATCAGCCCCAGCATTTT. Amino acid sequence: CASSPTGVDQPQHF.

This chain connects TRBV28 to TRBJ2-7; D not resolved. V dropped 8 bases and J dropped 7 bases, with 18 bases sitting between them. The germline V gene has CDR1 MDHEN and CDR2 SYDVKM. The CDR3 contains 13 residues. Here the CDR3 reads CASSPTNGPEQYF. DNA for the CDR3: TGTGCCAGCTCCCCAACGAACGGGCCAGAGCAGTACTTC.

The J gene is TRBJ2-3, the V gene TRBV11-3; a possible D gene is TRBD1 (5 bases). Trimming removed 4 bases at V and 2 bases at J, with 16 bases between. CDR3 length: 16 amino acids. Germline V gene lookup returns CDR1 SGHNT and CDR2 YENEEA. In DNA, the CDR3 is TGTGCCAGCAGCTCTAGTGGGGCGGCAGCCACAGATACGCAGTATTTT. This translates into CASSSSGAAATDTQYF.

The CDR3 DNA reads TGTGCCAGCAGCGCCGGGACAGGGCGAGAAAAACTGTTTTTT. As protein: CASSAGTGREKLFF. The V call is TRBV9, the J call TRBJ1-4, with TRBD1 matching 9 bases. CDR1 and CDR2 from the germline V gene are SGDLS and YYNGEE. This CDR3 spans 14 amino acids. V lost 3 bases and J lost 8; bases outside the gene matches: 5.

This chain links TRBV7-9 with TRBJ1-2; D ambiguous. The V gene's germline CDR1 is SEHNR and CDR2 FQNEAQ (reference sequence). The germline V and J ends were trimmed by 3 bases and 3 bases, with 11 bases remaining between them. The CDR3 sequence is 14 residues long. The CDR3 DNA is TGTGCCAGCAGCTTCCTTCAGGAGGACTATGGCTACACCTTC. Residues: CASSFLQEDYGYTF.

The chain links TRBV19 to TRBJ1-5; D possibly corresponds to TRBD1 (5 bases). Per the germline V gene, CDR1 is LNHDA and CDR2 is SQIVND (reference sequence). The CDR3 runs 15 residues. V gave up 9 bases and J gave up 1 base, with 16 bases separating them. CDR3: CASRIAGGSNQPQHF. Here the CDR3 DNA reads TGTGCCAGCCGTATCGCGGGGGGGAGCAATCAGCCCCAGCATTTT.

The CDR3 DNA sequence: TGTGCCACCCGCCGGGGGAACAATGAGCAGTTCTTC. This encodes CATRRGNNEQFF. The chain uses TRBV2 and TRBJ2-1; maybe TRBD2 (6 bases). CDR1 is SNHLY, CDR2 FYNNEI, per germline. This CDR3 contains 12 residues. The V gene lost 10 bases and the J gene lost 5 bases, with 12 bases spanning the gap.

V and J are TRBV7-2 and TRBJ2-2; TRBD1 agrees at 8 bases. Germline-derived CDR1 and CDR2 are SGHTA and FQGNSA. The CDR3 is made up of 15 amino acids. The V and J ends lost 3 bases and 4 bases, in that order; junction bases with no gene match: 4. CDR3 bases: TGTGCCAGCAGCTTCGAACAGGGGGTCACCGGGGAGCTGTTTTTT. Protein: CASSFEQGVTGELFF.

This sequence joins TRBV7-2 and TRBJ2-7; 13 nucleotides match TRBD2. This CDR3 spans 16 amino acids. Germline loops: CDR1 SGHTA, CDR2 FQGNSA. The J segment lost 2 bases and the V segment lost 5 bases, leaving 6 bases of the junction unmatched. The CDR3 sequence: CASSIATSGRPYEQYF. The CDR3 region has the DNA TGTGCCAGCAGCATCGCGACTAGCGGGAGGCCCTACGAGCAGTACTTC.

The chain is built from TRBV2 and TRBJ1-3, with TRBD1 matching over 9 bases. Trimming cost V 4 bases and J 0 bases; bases outside gene matches: 4. This CDR3 is built from 16 residues. Per germline, CDR1 SNHLY and CDR2 FYNNEI. The CDR3 region is CASSVGQGSSGNTIYF. The CDR3 region has the DNA TGTGCCAGCAGTGTCGGACAGGGGAGCTCTGGAAACACCATATATTTT.

DNA for the CDR3: TGTGCCAGCAGCTTCGGGCAGGGGTATGGCTACACCTTC. Its protein product is CASSFGQGYGYTF. The chain combines TRBV13 with TRBJ1-2; maybe TRBD1 (6 bases). Trimming left V 3 bases short and J 5 bases short, with 10 bases between. Per germline, CDR1 PRHDT and CDR2 FYEKMQ (reference sequence). CDR3 size: 13 residues. Filled out from reference TRBV13 and TRBJ1-2, the complete variable domain reads AAGVIQSPRHLIKEKRETATLKCYPIPRHDTVYWYQQGPGQDPQFLISFYEKMQSDKGSIPDRFSAQQFSDYHSELNMSSLELGDSALYFCASSFGQGYGYTFGSGTRLTVV.

The CDR3 loop reads CAWKTGGTTNEKLFF. The CDR3 region has the DNA TGTGCCTGGAAAACCGGGGGAACAACTAATGAAAAACTGTTTTTT. The rearrangement joins TRBV30 to TRBJ1-4; TRBD1 is a possible D gene (5 bases). V lost 4 bases, J lost 0 bases, and 12 bases lay in between. CDR1 and CDR2 (germline): GTSNPN, SVGIG (reference sequence). The CDR3 consists of 15 residues.

This chain connects TRBV7-9 to TRBJ2-3; the match to TRBD1 covers 9 bases. J lost 6 bases, V lost 3 bases, and 13 bases had no gene match. The CDR3 is made up of 17 amino acids. Germline values: CDR1 SEHNR, CDR2 FQNEAQ (reference sequence). Here the CDR3 reads CASSLNRGPTLTDTQYF. Written as DNA, the CDR3 is TGTGCCAGCAGCTTGAACAGGGGGCCTACACTCACGGATACGCAGTATTTT. The full variable domain, rest sourced from reference TRBV7-9 and TRBJ2-3, is DTGVSQNPRHKITKRGQNVTFRCDPISEHNRLYWYRQTLGQGPEFLTYFQNEAQLEKSRLLSDRFSAERPKGSFSTLEIQRTEQGDSAMYLCASSLNRGPTLTDTQYFGPGTRLTVL.

The chain carries TRBV5-1 and TRBJ2-1, with 11 bases matching TRBD2. Germline CDR1 is SGHRS and CDR2 is YFSETQ. Unmatched junction bases numbered 4, after V lost 4 bases and J lost 4 bases. This CDR3 contains 15 residues. CDR3 nucleotides: TGCGCCAGCAGCGCAGGGACTAGCGGATACAATGAGCAGTTCTTC. This translates into CASSAGTSGYNEQFF.

The table lists this clone with a count of one. The rearrangement links TRBV18 to TRBJ2-1, with D perhaps being TRBD1 or TRBD2 (5 bases each). The CDR3 has 12 residues. The V gene lost 2 bases and the J gene lost 8 bases, with 7 bases spanning the gap. Germline CDR1 KGHSH, CDR2 LQKENI. This CDR3 reads CASSPGTYEQFF. CDR3 nucleotide sequence: TGTGCCAGCTCACCAGGGACGTATGAGCAGTTCTTC.

The table lists this clone with a count of one. The chain uses TRBV5-4 and TRBJ2-3; 12 positions match TRBD2. The germline gives CDR1 SGHNT, CDR2 YYREEE (reference sequence). After removal of 4 bases from V and 5 bases from J, the junction contained 11 bases not matched to a gene. The CDR3 sequence is 17 residues long. CDR3 sequence: CASSRLAGGGQEDTQYF. In DNA form, the CDR3 reads TGTGCCAGCAGCCGGCTAGCGGGAGGGGGTCAGGAAGATACGCAGTATTTT.